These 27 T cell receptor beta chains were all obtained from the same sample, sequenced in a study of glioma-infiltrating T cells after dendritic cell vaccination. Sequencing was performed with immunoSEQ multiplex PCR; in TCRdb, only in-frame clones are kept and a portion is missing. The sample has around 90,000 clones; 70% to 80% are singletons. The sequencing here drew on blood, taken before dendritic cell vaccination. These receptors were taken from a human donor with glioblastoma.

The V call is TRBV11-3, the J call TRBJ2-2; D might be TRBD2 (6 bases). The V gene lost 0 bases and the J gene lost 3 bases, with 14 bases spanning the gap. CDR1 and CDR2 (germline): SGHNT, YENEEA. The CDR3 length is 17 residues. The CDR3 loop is CASSLEPGVKDTGELFF. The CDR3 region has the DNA TGTGCCAGCAGCTTAGAGCCGGGGGTAAAGGACACCGGGGAGCTGTTTTTT.

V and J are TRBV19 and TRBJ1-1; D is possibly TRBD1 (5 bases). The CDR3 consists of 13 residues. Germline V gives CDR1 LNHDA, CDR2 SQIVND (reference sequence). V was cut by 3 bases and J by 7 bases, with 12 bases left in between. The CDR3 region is CASSIHGGNEAFF. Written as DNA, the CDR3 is TGTGCCAGTAGTATTCATGGGGGGAATGAAGCTTTCTTT.

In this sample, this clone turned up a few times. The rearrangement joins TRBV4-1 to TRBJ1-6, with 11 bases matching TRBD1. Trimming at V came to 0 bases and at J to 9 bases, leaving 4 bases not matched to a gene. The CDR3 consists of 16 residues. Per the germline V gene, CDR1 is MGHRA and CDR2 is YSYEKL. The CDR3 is CASSQERDRGSSPLHF. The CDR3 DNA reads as TGCGCCAGCAGCCAAGAGCGGGACAGGGGGTCTTCACCCCTCCACTTT.

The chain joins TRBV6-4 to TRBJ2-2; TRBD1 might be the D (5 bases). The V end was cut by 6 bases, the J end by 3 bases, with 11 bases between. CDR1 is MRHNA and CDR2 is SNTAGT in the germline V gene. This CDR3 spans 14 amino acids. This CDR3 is CASRQGSYTGELFF. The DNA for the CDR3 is TGTGCCAGCAGGCAGGGTTCTTACACCGGGGAGCTGTTTTTT.

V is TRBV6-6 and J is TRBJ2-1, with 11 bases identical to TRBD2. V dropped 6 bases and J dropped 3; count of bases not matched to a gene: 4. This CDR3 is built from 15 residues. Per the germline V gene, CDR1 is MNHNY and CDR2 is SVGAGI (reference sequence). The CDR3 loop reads CASRRLAGGYNEQFF. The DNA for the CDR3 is TGTGCCAGCAGACGCCTAGCGGGAGGCTACAATGAGCAGTTCTTC.

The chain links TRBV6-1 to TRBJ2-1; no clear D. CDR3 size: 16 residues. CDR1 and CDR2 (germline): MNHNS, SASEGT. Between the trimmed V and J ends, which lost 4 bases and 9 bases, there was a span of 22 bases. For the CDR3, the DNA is TGTGCCAGCAGTGGCGATACTGGGCCCACGACCCCTGAGCAGTTCTTC. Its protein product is CASSGDTGPTTPEQFF.

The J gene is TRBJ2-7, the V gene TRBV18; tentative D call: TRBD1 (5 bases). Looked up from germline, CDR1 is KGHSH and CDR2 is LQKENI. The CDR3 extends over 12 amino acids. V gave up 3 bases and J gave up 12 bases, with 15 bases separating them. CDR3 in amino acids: CASSPNEQGLYF. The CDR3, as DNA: TGTGCCAGCTCACCGAATGAGCAGGGCCTGTACTTC.

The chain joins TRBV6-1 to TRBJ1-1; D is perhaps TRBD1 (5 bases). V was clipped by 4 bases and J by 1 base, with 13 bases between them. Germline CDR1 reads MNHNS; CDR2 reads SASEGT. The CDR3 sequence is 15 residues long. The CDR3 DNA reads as TGTGCCAGCAGTGGGGCCACAGGAAGGAACACTGAAGCTTTCTTT. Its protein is CASSGATGRNTEAFF.

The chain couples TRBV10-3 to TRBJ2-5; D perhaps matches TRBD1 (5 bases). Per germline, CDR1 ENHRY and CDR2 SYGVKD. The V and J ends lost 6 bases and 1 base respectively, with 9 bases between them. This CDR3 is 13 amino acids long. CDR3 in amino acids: CAISRTSQETQYF. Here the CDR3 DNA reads TGTGCCATCAGCCGGACATCCCAAGAGACCCAGTACTTC.

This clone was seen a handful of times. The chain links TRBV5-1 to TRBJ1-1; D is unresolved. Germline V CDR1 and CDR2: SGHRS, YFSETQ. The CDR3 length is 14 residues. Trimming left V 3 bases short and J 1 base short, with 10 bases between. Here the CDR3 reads CASSYQTENTEAFF. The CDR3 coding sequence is TGCGCCAGCAGCTACCAAACAGAGAACACTGAAGCTTTCTTT.

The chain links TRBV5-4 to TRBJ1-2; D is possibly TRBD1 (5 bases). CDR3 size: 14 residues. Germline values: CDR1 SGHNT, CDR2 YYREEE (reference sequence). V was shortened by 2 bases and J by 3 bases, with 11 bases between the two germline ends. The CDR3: CASSLGAGHYGYTF. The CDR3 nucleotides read TGTGCCAGCAGCTTAGGGGCCGGACACTATGGCTACACCTTC. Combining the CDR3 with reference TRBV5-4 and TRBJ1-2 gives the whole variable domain ETGVTQSPTHLIKTRGQQVTLRCSSQSGHNTVSWYQQALGQGPQFIFQYYREEENGRGNFPPRFSGLQFPNYSSELNVNALELDDSALYLCASSLGAGHYGYTFGSGTRLTVV.

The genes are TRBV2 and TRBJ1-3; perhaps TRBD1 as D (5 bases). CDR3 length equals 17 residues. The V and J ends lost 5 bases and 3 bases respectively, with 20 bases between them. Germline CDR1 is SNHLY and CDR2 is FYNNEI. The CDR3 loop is CASSPRDSSAYGNTIYF. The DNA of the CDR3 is TGTGCCAGCAGTCCCCGGGACTCCAGCGCCTATGGAAACACCATATATTTT.

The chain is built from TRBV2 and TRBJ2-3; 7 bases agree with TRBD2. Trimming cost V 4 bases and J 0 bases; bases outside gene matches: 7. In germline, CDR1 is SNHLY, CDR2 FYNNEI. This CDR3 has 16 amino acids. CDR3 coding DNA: TGTGCCAGCAGTGTCCGACTAGCAAGGAGCACAGATACGCAGTATTTT. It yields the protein CASSVRLARSTDTQYF.

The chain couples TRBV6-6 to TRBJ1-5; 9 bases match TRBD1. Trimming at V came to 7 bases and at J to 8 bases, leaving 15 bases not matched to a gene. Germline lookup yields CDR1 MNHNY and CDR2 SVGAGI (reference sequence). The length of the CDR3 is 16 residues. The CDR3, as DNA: TGTGCCAGCACAGACCGAACAGGGGGCTCCGGGGAGCCCCAGCATTTT. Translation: CASTDRTGGSGEPQHF.

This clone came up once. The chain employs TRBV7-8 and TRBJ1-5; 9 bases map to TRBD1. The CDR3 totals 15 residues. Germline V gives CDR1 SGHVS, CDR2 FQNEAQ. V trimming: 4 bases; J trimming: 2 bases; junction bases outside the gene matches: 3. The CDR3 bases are TGTGCCAGCAGCTCCCGGGACAGGGGCAATCAGCCCCAGCATTTT. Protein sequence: CASSSRDRGNQPQHF.

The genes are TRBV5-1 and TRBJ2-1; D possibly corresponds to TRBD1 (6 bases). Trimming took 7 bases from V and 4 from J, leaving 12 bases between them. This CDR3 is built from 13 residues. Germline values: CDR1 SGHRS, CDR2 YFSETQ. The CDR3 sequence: CASREGGYNEQFF. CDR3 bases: TGCGCCAGCCGAGAAGGGGGTTACAATGAGCAGTTCTTC.

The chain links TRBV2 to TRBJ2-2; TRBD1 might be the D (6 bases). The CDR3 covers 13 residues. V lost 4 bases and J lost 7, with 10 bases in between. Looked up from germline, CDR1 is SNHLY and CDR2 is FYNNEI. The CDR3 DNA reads TGTGCCAGCAGTGCACAGGGAGACGGGGAGCTGTTTTTT. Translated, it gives CASSAQGDGELFF.

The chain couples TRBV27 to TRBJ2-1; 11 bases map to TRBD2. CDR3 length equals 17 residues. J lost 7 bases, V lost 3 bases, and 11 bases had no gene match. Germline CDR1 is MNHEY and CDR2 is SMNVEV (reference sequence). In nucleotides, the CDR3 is TGTGCCAGCAGTTTGAGAACTAGCGGGAGCCGTGGGAATGAGCAGTTCTTC. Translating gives CASSLRTSGSRGNEQFF.

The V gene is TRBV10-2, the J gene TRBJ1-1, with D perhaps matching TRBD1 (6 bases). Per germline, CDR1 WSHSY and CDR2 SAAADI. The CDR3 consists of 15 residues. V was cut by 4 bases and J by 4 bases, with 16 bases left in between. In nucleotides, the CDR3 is TGCGCCAGCAGTGCCCTTCAGGGGATAGGCACTGAAGCTTTCTTT. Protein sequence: CASSALQGIGTEAFF.

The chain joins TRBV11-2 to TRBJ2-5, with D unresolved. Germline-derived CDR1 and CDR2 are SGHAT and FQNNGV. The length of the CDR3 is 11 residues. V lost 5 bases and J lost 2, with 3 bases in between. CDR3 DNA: TGTGCCAGCAGCCGTCAAGAGACCCAGTACTTC. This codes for CASSRQETQYF.

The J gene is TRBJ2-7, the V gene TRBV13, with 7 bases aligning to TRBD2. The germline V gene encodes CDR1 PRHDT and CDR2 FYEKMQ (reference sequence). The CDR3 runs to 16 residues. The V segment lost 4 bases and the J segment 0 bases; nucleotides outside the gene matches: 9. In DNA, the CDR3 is TGTGCCAGCAGCTCTAGTCGGGACTACAGCTCCTACGAGCAGTACTTC. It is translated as CASSSSRDYSSYEQYF.

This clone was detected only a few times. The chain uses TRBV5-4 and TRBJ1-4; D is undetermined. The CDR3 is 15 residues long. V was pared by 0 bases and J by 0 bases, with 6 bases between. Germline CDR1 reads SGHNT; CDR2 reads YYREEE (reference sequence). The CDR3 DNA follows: TGTGCCAGCAGCTTGGGAGTGACAACTAATGAAAAACTGTTTTTT. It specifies CASSLGVTTNEKLFF. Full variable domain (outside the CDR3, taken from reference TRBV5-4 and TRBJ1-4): ETGVTQSPTHLIKTRGQQVTLRCSSQSGHNTVSWYQQALGQGPQFIFQYYREEENGRGNFPPRFSGLQFPNYSSELNVNALELDDSALYLCASSLGVTTNEKLFFGSGTQLSVL.

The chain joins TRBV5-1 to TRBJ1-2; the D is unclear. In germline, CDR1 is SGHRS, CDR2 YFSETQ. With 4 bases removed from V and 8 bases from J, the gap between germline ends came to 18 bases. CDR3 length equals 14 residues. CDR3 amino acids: CASSPAHTAEGYTF. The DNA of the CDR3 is TGCGCCAGCAGCCCGGCCCACACGGCGGAGGGCTACACCTTC.

Written as DNA, the CDR3 is TGTGCCAGCAGTTTCCCCCCGGGGGGCAACAATGAGCAGTTCTTC. This encodes CASSFPPGGNNEQFF. V usage is TRBV27 and J usage is TRBJ2-1; TRBD2 is a possible D gene (7 bases). Germline CDR1 reads MNHEY; CDR2 reads SMNVEV (reference sequence). V lost 3 bases to trimming and J lost 5 bases, with 14 bases between them. The CDR3 length is 15 residues.

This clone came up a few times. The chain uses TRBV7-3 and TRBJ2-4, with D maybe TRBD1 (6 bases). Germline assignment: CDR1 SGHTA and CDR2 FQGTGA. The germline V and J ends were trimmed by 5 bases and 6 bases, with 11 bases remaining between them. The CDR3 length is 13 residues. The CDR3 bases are TGTGCCAGCAGCGCCGAACAGGGAAACATTCAGTACTTC. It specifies CASSAEQGNIQYF. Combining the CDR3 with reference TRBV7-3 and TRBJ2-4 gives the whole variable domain GAGVSQTPSNKVTEKGKYVELRCDPISGHTALYWYRQSLGQGPEFLIYFQGTGAADDSGLPNDRFFAVRPEGSVSTLKIQRTERGDSAVYLCASSAEQGNIQYFGAGTRLSVL.

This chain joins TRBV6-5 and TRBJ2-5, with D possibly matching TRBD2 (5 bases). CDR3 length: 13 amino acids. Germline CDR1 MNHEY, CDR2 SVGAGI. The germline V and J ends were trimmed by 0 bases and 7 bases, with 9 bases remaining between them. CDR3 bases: TGTGCCAGCAGTTACTCGAGGGTTGGGACCCAGTACTTC. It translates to CASSYSRVGTQYF.

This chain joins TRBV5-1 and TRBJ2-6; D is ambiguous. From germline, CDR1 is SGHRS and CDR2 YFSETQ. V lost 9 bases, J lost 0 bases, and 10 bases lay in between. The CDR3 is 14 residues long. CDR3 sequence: CATRANSGANVLTF. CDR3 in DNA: TGCGCCACCAGAGCTAACTCTGGGGCCAACGTCCTGACTTTC.